Listed below are T cell receptor beta chains from one sample, sequenced in a study of Graves' ophthalmopathy and Graves' hyperthyroidism. TCRdb ran MiXCR on the multiplex PCR reads and lists one entry per CDR3 protein. This repertoire shows 900,000 to 1,200,000 distinct CDR3 sequences, 35% to 45% found once; its top ten account for around 10%. The sample taken for sequencing was peripheral blood or thyroid tissue (not recorded which). These receptors were taken from an adult man with Graves' hyperthyroidism. Each CDR3 is given with its conserved first and last residue. A D gene is named only where the DNA matches it firmly. Some rows have no size entry. The others give once, few or many, or a class for an expanded clone.

cdr3_length	v_call	clone_size	d_call	j_call	cdr3_aa	cdr3_nt
13	TRBV10-3	many	.	TRBJ1-1	CAISVERNTEAFF	TGTGCCATCAGTGTTGAACGGAACACTGAAGCTTTCTTT
13	TRBV6-5	many	TRBD1	TRBJ1-2	CATYRGGTYGYTF	TGTGCAACCTACAGGGGAGGAACCTATGGCTACACCTTC
14	TRBV20-1	.	.	TRBJ2-7	CSARDPGVPYEQYF	TGCAGTGCTAGAGATCCAGGGGTCCCCTACGAGCAGTACTTC
16	TRBV4-1	.	.	TRBJ1-4	CASSQVLRGDNEKLFF	TGCGCCAGCAGCCAAGTTTTGCGGGGAGATAATGAAAAACTGTTTTTT
14	TRBV12-3/TRBV12-4	few	.	TRBJ1-5	CASISGRSNQPQHF	TGTGCCAGCATCTCGGGGCGGAGCAATCAGCCCCAGCATTTT
16	TRBV5-1	.	TRBD2	TRBJ2-7	CASSRGGTDLEYEQYF	TGCGCCAGCAGCCGGGGGGGCACAGACTTGGAATACGAGCAGTACTTC
14	TRBV20-1	many	.	TRBJ1-1	CSASAGARNTEAFF	TGCAGTGCTAGCGCTGGGGCCAGGAACACTGAAGCTTTCTTT
15	TRBV5-5	many	.	TRBJ1-6	CASSLEQGHNSPLHF	TGTGCCAGCAGCTTGGAACAGGGCCATAATTCACCCCTCCACTTT
15	TRBV10-3	few	.	TRBJ2-7	CASTSTDTGSYEQYF	TGTGCCAGCACCTCAACGGACACAGGCTCCTACGAGCAGTACTTC
13	TRBV19	many	TRBD1	TRBJ2-7	CASSIRTGDEQYF	TGTGCCAGTAGTATCCGGACAGGGGACGAGCAGTACTTC
14	TRBV20-1	many	TRBD1	TRBJ2-7	CSAPRTGNSYEQYF	TGCAGTGCCCCTCGGACAGGCAACTCCTACGAGCAGTACTTC
15	TRBV7-9	.	TRBD2	TRBJ2-7	CASSRETSGIYEQYF	TGTGCCAGCAGCCGAGAAACTAGCGGGATCTACGAGCAGTACTTC
16	TRBV7-2	.	TRBD2	TRBJ2-7	CASSHQILAGAYEQYF	TGTGCCAGCAGCCACCAAATTCTAGCGGGGGCCTACGAGCAGTACTTC
13	TRBV10-2	.	TRBD1	TRBJ1-2	CASTRQGPLGYTF	TGCGCCAGCACTCGACAGGGTCCCCTTGGCTACACCTTC
15	TRBV7-2	few	.	TRBJ1-6	CASSLGKGVRSPLHF	TGTGCCAGCAGCTTAGGAAAGGGGGTCAGGTCACCCCTCCACTTT
13	TRBV2	many	.	TRBJ1-6	CASRETANSPLHF	TGTGCCAGCAGAGAGACAGCTAATTCACCCCTCCACTTT
16	TRBV19	many	.	TRBJ1-6	CASSISTVQINSPLHF	TGTGCCAGTAGTATATCGACGGTACAAATCAATTCACCCCTCCACTTT
13	TRBV29-1	.	.	TRBJ2-7	CSVEKGTSYEQYF	TGCAGCGTTGAGAAAGGGACCTCCTACGAGCAGTACTTC
15	TRBV29-1	many	TRBD1	TRBJ2-7	CSVEDGDRFSYEQYF	TGCAGCGTTGAAGATGGGGACAGGTTTTCCTACGAGCAGTACTTC